The 23 T cell receptor beta chains below come from one sample, sequenced in a study of blood T cell repertoires in COVID-19. Measured with immunoSEQ multiplex PCR; TCRdb has only the in-frame clones, and not every one. The repertoire holds more than 250,000 clones, with less than 85% as singletons. What was sequenced was peripheral blood. The source of these receptors is a man aged 60-69 years who had recovered from COVID-19.

A word on this clone: Within the sample, other DNA sequences also encode this same CDR3. The chain uses TRBV12-3 or TRBV12-4 and TRBJ2-7; TRBD2 is a possible D gene (5 bases). Trimming removed 4 bases from V and 2 bases from J, with 9 bases in between. This CDR3 is built from 13 residues. In DNA, the CDR3 is TGTGCCAGCAGTTGGACGGGGACCTACGAGCAGTACTTC. This gives the protein CASSWTGTYEQYF.

The chain combines TRBV19 with TRBJ1-3; no definite D call. Trimming took 0 bases from V and 0 from J, leaving 9 bases between them. CDR3 length equals 16 residues. Germline values: CDR1 LNHDA, CDR2 SQIVND (reference sequence). The CDR3 sequence: CASSIEAGFSGNTIYF. The CDR3 region has the DNA TGTGCCAGTAGTATAGAGGCAGGCTTCTCTGGAAACACCATATATTTT.

The chain couples TRBV4-1 to TRBJ2-1; TRBD2 might be the D (6 bases). Trimming pared 4 bases from V and 4 bases from J, leaving 17 bases between. Germline V lookup: CDR1 MGHRA, CDR2 YSYEKL. The CDR3 length is 16 residues. The DNA of the CDR3 is TGCGCCAGCAGCCGACTAGGTGAAGGGTTGTACAATGAGCAGTTCTTC. Residues: CASSRLGEGLYNEQFF.

The chain has TRBV7-9 and TRBJ2-7, with 7 bases aligning to TRBD1. CDR3 size: 15 residues. Germline V lookup: CDR1 SEHNR, CDR2 FQNEAQ (reference sequence). V trimming: 4 bases; J trimming: 5 bases; junction bases outside the gene matches: 11. CDR3 in amino acids: CASSSTPTGAHEQYF. The CDR3 DNA follows: TGTGCCAGCAGCTCGACCCCTACAGGGGCCCACGAGCAGTACTTC.

This chain uses TRBV13 with TRBJ1-5; 7 bases line up with TRBD1. This CDR3 is built from 16 residues. CDR1 and CDR2 from the germline V gene are PRHDT and FYEKMQ (reference sequence). With 6 bases clipped from V and 7 bases from J, the junction kept 15 bases outside the gene matches. This CDR3 is CASSRNRGQPQQPQHF. The DNA of the CDR3 is TGTGCCAGCAGTCGTAACAGGGGCCAACCCCAACAGCCCCAGCATTTT.

Only one count was recorded for this clone. This chain uses TRBV5-4 with TRBJ2-5; tentatively, D is TRBD1 (5 bases). V lost 4 bases and J 7 bases, leaving 17 bases between the germline ends. Looked up from germline, CDR1 is SGHNT and CDR2 is YYREEE (reference sequence). The CDR3 length is 14 residues. The CDR3 here is CASSQPAGSGTQYF. The CDR3 DNA reads as TGTGCCAGCAGCCAACCGGCAGGGTCTGGGACCCAGTACTTC.

The chain carries TRBV18 and TRBJ2-1, with D perhaps matching TRBD2 (5 bases). The CDR3 runs to 13 residues. The V and J ends lost 5 bases and 5 bases respectively, with 10 bases between them. CDR1 and CDR2 from the germline V gene are KGHSH and LQKENI. The CDR3 region has the DNA TGTGCCAGCTCATCAACCGGGGACAATGAGCAGTTCTTC. Translating it yields CASSSTGDNEQFF.

The rearrangement joins TRBV24-1 to TRBJ1-5, with 7 positions matching TRBD1. Looked up from germline, CDR1 is KGHDR and CDR2 is SFDVKD. V was clipped by 9 bases and J by 3 bases; unmatched bases: 16. The CDR3 covers 17 residues. CDR3 sequence reads: CATPGGDSAIDNQPQHF. CDR3 coding DNA: TGTGCCACCCCAGGAGGGGACAGCGCTATAGACAATCAGCCCCAGCATTTT.

The V call is TRBV6-5, the J call TRBJ2-3, with TRBD1 identical over 7 bases. The CDR3 length is 13 residues. The ends lost 6 bases at V and 4 bases at J; junction bases unmatched: 4. Germline-derived CDR1 and CDR2 are MNHEY and SVGAGI. The CDR3 reads CASSRQGADTQYF. CDR3 nucleotide sequence: TGTGCCAGCAGCCGACAGGGTGCAGATACGCAGTATTTT.

CDR3 region: CASSLWRGTDTQYF. The CDR3 bases are TGTGCCAGCAGCTTGTGGCGGGGCACAGATACGCAGTATTTT. The rearrangement uses TRBV5-6 and TRBJ2-3; TRBD2 might be the D (5 bases). This CDR3 has 14 residues. CDR1 and CDR2 (germline): SGHDT, YYEEEE. The V end was cut by 1 base, the J end by 1 base, with 7 bases between.

This chain connects TRBV2 to TRBJ2-2; 7 bases agree with TRBD2. CDR3 length: 15 amino acids. The germline CDR1 and CDR2 sequences are SNHLY and FYNNEI. Unmatched junction bases numbered 10, after V lost 6 bases and J lost 6 bases. The CDR3 DNA is TGTGCCAGCAGGGGGAGGCAGGGAGGGGCCGGGGAGCTGTTTTTT. It specifies CASRGRQGGAGELFF.

This chain links TRBV27 with TRBJ2-1, with 8 bases lining up with TRBD2. Germline-derived CDR1 and CDR2 are MNHEY and SMNVEV (reference sequence). This CDR3 region has 14 residues. V lost 3 bases, J lost 7 bases, and 5 bases stayed unmatched. CDR3 coding DNA: TGTGCCAGCAGTTTCGGGGGGGCCGGGAATGAGCAGTTCTTC. Translation gives CASSFGGAGNEQFF.

The genes are TRBV18 and TRBJ2-5; D remains ambiguous. The CDR3 length is 14 residues. V lost 3 bases and J 0 bases, leaving 8 bases between the germline ends. Germline values: CDR1 KGHSH, CDR2 LQKENI. The CDR3 is CASSPPSDQETQYF. DNA for the CDR3: TGTGCCAGCTCACCTCCGTCGGACCAAGAGACCCAGTACTTC.

V gene TRBV20-1 combines with J gene TRBJ2-5, with unresolved D. Germline lookup yields CDR1 DFQATT and CDR2 SNEGSKA (reference sequence). V shed 6 bases and J shed 3 bases, with 8 bases lying between them. This CDR3 has 11 residues. For the CDR3, the DNA is TGCAGTGCCCGCCGGGAAGAGACCCAGTACTTC. Its translation is CSARREETQYF.

This clone appeared a single time. This rearrangement joins TRBV5-1 to TRBJ2-5; 7 positions agree with TRBD2. The CDR3 extends over 15 amino acids. V gave up 2 bases and J gave up 6 bases; unmatched junction bases: 10. Germline V gene lookup returns CDR1 SGHRS and CDR2 YFSETQ. The CDR3 region is CASSLLQTSSKTQYF. DNA for the CDR3: TGCGCCAGCAGCTTACTCCAGACTAGCAGCAAGACCCAGTACTTC.

V and J are TRBV28 and TRBJ2-4, with 10 positions matching TRBD2. Germline V lookup: CDR1 MDHEN, CDR2 SYDVKM. Trimming cost V 4 bases and J 0 bases; bases outside gene matches: 6. The CDR3 is 17 residues long. CDR3 nucleotide sequence: TGTGCCAGCAGTTCAGCGGGGGGGCAAATAGCCAAAAACATTCAGTACTTC. It encodes CASSSAGGQIAKNIQYF. Supplemented by reference TRBV28 and TRBJ2-4, the full variable domain reads DVKVTQSSRYLVKRTGEKVFLECVQDMDHENMFWYRQDPGLGLRLIYFSYDVKMKEKGDIPEGYSVSREKKERFSLILESASTNQTSMYLCASSSAGGQIAKNIQYFGAGTRLSVL.

The V and J genes are TRBV7-9 and TRBJ1-1; D is unresolved. CDR3 length: 15 residues. From germline, CDR1 is SEHNR and CDR2 FQNEAQ (reference sequence). With 1 base removed from V and 0 bases from J, the gap between germline ends came to 9 bases. Here the CDR3 reads CASSLVEGVNTEAFF. Here the CDR3 DNA reads TGTGCCAGCAGCTTAGTAGAGGGAGTGAACACTGAAGCTTTCTTT.

The CDR3 DNA reads as TGTGCCACCAGTGACTGGGGACAGGGAGGTGAAAAACTGTTTTTT. This translates into CATSDWGQGGEKLFF. The gene calls are TRBV24-1 and TRBJ1-4; 9 bases match TRBD1. There are 15 residues in the CDR3. Germline V CDR1 and CDR2: KGHDR, SFDVKD. J gave up 7 bases and V 4 bases, and 6 bases lay outside the gene matches.

The gene calls are TRBV14 and TRBJ2-7; 14 bases are a match to TRBD2. The trim removed 1 base at V and 2 bases at J, leaving 7 bases unmatched. This CDR3 has 18 amino acids. From germline, CDR1 is SGHDN and CDR2 FVKESK. The CDR3 loop is CASSQVGLAGVMPYEQYF. The CDR3 DNA reads TGTGCCAGCAGCCAAGTGGGACTAGCGGGAGTCATGCCCTACGAGCAGTACTTC.

A few counts support this clone. The chain combines TRBV30 with TRBJ1-1; TRBD1 matches at 8 bases. The CDR3 length is 15 residues. Per germline, CDR1 GTSNPN and CDR2 SVGIG (reference sequence). The trim removed 1 base at V and 4 bases at J, leaving 8 bases unmatched. In nucleotides, the CDR3 is TGTGCCTGGAGTGCCTACAGGGGGATGGCCACTGAAGCTTTCTTT. Translated, it gives CAWSAYRGMATEAFF.

The chain recombines TRBV30 with TRBJ1-2; no reliable D call. CDR3 length: 14 residues. Trimming took off 2 bases at V and 4 bases at J, with 14 bases between the two ends. Germline V gene data show CDR1 as GTSNPN and CDR2 as SVGIG (reference sequence). CDR3 DNA sequence: TGTGCCTGGAGTACAAATTCAGGCATCTATGGCTACACCTTC. Its translation: CAWSTNSGIYGYTF. The full variable domain, in which reference TRBV30 and TRBJ1-2 provide the parts outside the CDR3, is SQTIHQWPATLVQPVGSPLSLECTVEGTSNPNLYWYRQAAGRGLQLLFYSVGIGQISSEVPQNLSASRPQDRQFILSSKKLLLSDSGFYLCAWSTNSGIYGYTFGSGTRLTVV.

This rearrangement joins TRBV5-8 to TRBJ2-2; 9 bases match TRBD1. With V trimmed by 4 bases and J by 1 base, 8 bases remained unmatched. The CDR3 length is 17 residues. In germline, CDR1 is SGHTS, CDR2 YDEGEE. For the CDR3, the DNA is TGTGCCAGCAGCCCCGGGACAGGGTTAAAGAACACCGGGGAGCTGTTTTTT. Translated, it gives CASSPGTGLKNTGELFF. The full variable domain, its missing parts supplied by reference TRBV5-8 and TRBJ2-2, is EAGVTQSPTHLIKTRGQQATLRCSPISGHTSVYWYQQALGLGLQFLLWYDEGEERNRGNFPPRFSGRQFPNYSSELNVNALELEDSALYLCASSPGTGLKNTGELFFGEGSRLTVL.

The V gene is TRBV6-1, the J gene TRBJ1-2, with D unclear. Trimming pared 5 bases from V and 5 bases from J, leaving 12 bases between. Per germline, CDR1 MNHNS and CDR2 SASEGT. The CDR3 covers 13 residues. The CDR3 spells CASSRGEGYGYTF. Written as DNA, the CDR3 is TGTGCCAGCAGTCGTGGGGAGGGTTATGGCTACACCTTC.